This T cell receptor beta chain was sequenced for a study of shared clonotypes between healthy human individuals. General study findings and limits: About 5% of naive CD4 clonotypes were shared across a handful of donors. The study's rarefaction showed incomplete sorted-subset sequencing despite large depth.

V lost 10 bases and J lost 8, with 23 bases in between. The germline CDR1 and CDR2 sequences are MDHEN and SYDVKM. This CDR3 has 14 amino acids. Negatively enriched CD4+ T cells were divided by CD45RA into naive and memory. The authors split each subset's genomic DNA evenly across several immunoSEQ plates. The data were produced by immunoSEQ multiplex PCR, yet TCRdb's version contains in-frame clones alone and is incomplete. In the table there are around 1.1 million clones, 60% to 85% of which are singletons. As regards this clone: Its target is unknown.

The TCR sequence derives from a man aged 18 to 29 in good health. Some clones in this sample may be carry-over from other donors' samples. The V gene is TRBV28, the J gene TRBJ1-2, with unresolved D. Source material: memory CD4+ T cells from PBMCs. The subset denotes: CD45RA-negative fraction. The CDR3 here is CATALLVNGRGYTF. In DNA form, the CDR3 reads TGTGCCACCGCGTTATTAGTGAACGGACGAGGCTACACCTTC.